A single sample gave rise to the 8 T cell receptor beta chains below, sequenced in a study of T cell responses to AZD1222 COVID-19 vaccine. Profiling relied on immunoSEQ multiplex PCR, and the TCRdb table lists in-frame clones only, not all of them. The sample records about 150,000 clones, about 92% being singletons. Material: peripheral blood, obtained on day 0 of AZD1222 vaccination. The source of these receptors is an adult in good health.

The chain combines TRBV21-1 with TRBJ1-2. TRBV21-1 is noted as a pseudogene. This CDR3 comprises 14 residues. In nucleotides, the CDR3 is TGTGCCAGCAGCAAAGCGCAAGGGTCTAGGGGCTACACCTTC. Translated: CASSKAQGSRGYTF.

This sequence joins TRBV27 and TRBJ1-1; 8 bases are a match to TRBD1. With V trimmed by 5 bases and J by 6 bases, 11 bases remained unmatched. In germline, CDR1 is MNHEY, CDR2 SMNVEV (reference sequence). CDR3 size: 15 residues. CDR3 nucleotides: TGTGCCAGCAGTGAGCTAGGCAGGGGGCACTCTGAAGCTTTCTTT. This codes for CASSELGRGHSEAFF.

The rearrangement joins TRBV5-4 to TRBJ1-5; 7 bases map to TRBD1. With 4 bases clipped from V and 2 bases from J, the junction kept 6 bases outside the gene matches. This CDR3 contains 15 residues. CDR1 and CDR2 from the germline V gene are SGHNT and YYREEE (reference sequence). The DNA for the CDR3 is TGTGCCAGCAGCCTAGGGGGCCGGGGCAATCAGCCCCAGCATTTT. This codes for CASSLGGRGNQPQHF.

This clone showed up just once. The chain links TRBV5-8 to TRBJ2-6; D ambiguous. Germline V CDR1 and CDR2: SGHTS, YDEGEE. The CDR3 totals 14 residues. The ends were cut back, 9 bases at V and 0 bases at J, with 10 bases in the middle. CDR3 bases: TGTGCCACCGAGTGGGACTCTGGGGCCAACGTCCTGACTTTC. Protein: CATEWDSGANVLTF.

The J gene is TRBJ1-4, the V gene TRBV4-1; 8 nucleotides agree with TRBD1. Trimming removed 3 bases from V and 3 bases from J; junction bases left unmatched: 12. The CDR3 spans 18 residues. Germline lookup yields CDR1 MGHRA and CDR2 YSYEKL. CDR3 DNA: TGCGCCAGCAGCCATGTTCCGGACAGGGCGGATTCTAATGAAAAACTGTTTTTT. This gives the protein CASSHVPDRADSNEKLFF.

This clone was counted a single time. The chain is built from TRBV18 and TRBJ1-1; D might be TRBD1 (5 bases). The CDR3 has 13 amino acids. Germline CDR1 is KGHSH and CDR2 is LQKENI. V lost 10 bases and J 0 bases, leaving 12 bases between the germline ends. The CDR3 nucleotides are TGTGCCACCCTCTCACAGGTGAACACTGAAGCTTTCTTT. It translates to CATLSQVNTEAFF. Based on the CDR3 plus reference TRBV18 and TRBJ1-1, the full variable domain is NAGVMQNPRHLVRRRGQEARLRCSPMKGHSHVYWYRQLPEEGLKFMVYLQKENIIDESGMPKERFSAEFPKEGPSILRIQQVVRGDSAAYFCATLSQVNTEAFFGQGTRLTVV.

The chain recombines TRBV24-1 with TRBJ1-2, with D maybe TRBD1 (6 bases). Germline assignment: CDR1 KGHDR and CDR2 SFDVKD. CDR3 length equals 16 residues. V was cut by 5 bases and J by 1 base, with 16 bases left in between. As DNA, the CDR3 is TGTGCCACCAGTGCCGCACGGGACACCTATAACTATGGCTACACCTTC. Encoded protein: CATSAARDTYNYGYTF.

This clone was seen many times. V usage is TRBV24-1 and J usage is TRBJ1-2; tentatively, D is TRBD1 (5 bases). The CDR3 is made up of 13 amino acids. In germline, CDR1 is KGHDR, CDR2 SFDVKD. V shed 7 bases and J shed 6 bases, with 14 bases lying between them. CDR3: CATSPGGADGYTF. CDR3 bases: TGTGCCACCAGCCCCGGCGGGGCGGATGGCTACACCTTC.